The 32 T cell receptor beta chains presented below share a single source sample, sequenced in a study of blood T cell repertoires in COVID-19. The assay was immunoSEQ multiplex PCR, and TCRdb's table has in-frame clones only and misses some. The sample yields 110,000 to 150,000 clones, around nine tenths seen once. Sequenced input: peripheral blood. The receptor source for this set is a human donor in a cohort sampled during active COVID-19.

This clone has just a few counts. The chain combines TRBV5-1 with TRBJ1-3; D gene uncertain. The CDR3 consists of 14 residues. Per germline, CDR1 SGHRS and CDR2 YFSETQ. Trimming took 3 bases from V and 0 from J, leaving 7 bases between them. CDR3 residues: CASSSGSSGNTIYF. The CDR3 nucleotides are TGCGCCAGCAGCTCCGGTAGCTCTGGAAACACCATATATTTT.

In DNA, the CDR3 is TGTGCCAGCCTACCCGGACAGATTAACCAAGAGACCCAGTACTTC. Translation: CASLPGQINQETQYF. This chain connects TRBV2 to TRBJ2-5; D may be TRBD1 (6 bases). The CDR3 totals 15 residues. The V and J ends lost 8 bases and 0 bases respectively, with 16 bases between them. Germline V gives CDR1 SNHLY, CDR2 FYNNEI.

The chain is built from TRBV29-1 and TRBJ2-7, with TRBD1 as a possible D gene (6 bases). Trimming removed 4 bases from V and 2 bases from J, with 12 bases in between. Germline V gives CDR1 SQVTM, CDR2 ANQGSEA. This CDR3 region has 13 residues. The CDR3 bases are TGCAGCGTTGTTTTAACAGGGCCCTACGAGCAGTACTTC. Its protein product is CSVVLTGPYEQYF.

The V and J genes are TRBV5-1 and TRBJ2-3; TRBD2 aligns across 7 bases. Germline V gene lookup returns CDR1 SGHRS and CDR2 YFSETQ. Trimming removed 2 bases from V and 5 bases from J; junction bases left unmatched: 11. The CDR3 consists of 16 residues. The CDR3 DNA is TGCGCCAGCAGCTTTGGGGAGGGCGAATATCGAGATACGCAGTATTTT. This translates into CASSFGEGEYRDTQYF.

This clone was recorded a few times. The chain links TRBV5-8 to TRBJ2-2; 7 bases fit TRBD1. Germline lookup yields CDR1 SGHTS and CDR2 YDEGEE. The J segment lost 0 bases and the V segment lost 4 bases, leaving 6 bases of the junction unmatched. The CDR3 has 16 residues. The CDR3 here is CASSPGTVANTGELFF. CDR3 nucleotide sequence: TGTGCCAGCAGCCCCGGGACAGTTGCGAACACCGGGGAGCTGTTTTTT.

Remarks on this clone: The DNA is omitted, as the CDR3 cannot be located on it reliably, and the CDR3 follows TCRdb's listing. The rearrangement uses TRBV21-1 and TRBJ1-2; the table names TRBD1, a call not compared with the DNA. TRBV21-1 counts as a pseudogene. Termini included, the CDR3 measures 16 amino acids. This CDR3 reads CASSKEVGTGAHGYTF.

The chain employs TRBV2 and TRBJ2-1, with TRBD1 as a possible D gene (5 bases). V gave up 3 bases and J gave up 4 bases, with 10 bases separating them. Germline CDR1 and CDR2: SNHLY and FYNNEI. There are 14 residues in the CDR3. The CDR3 DNA is TGTGCCAGCAGTGAGGGCCAGGGATACAATGAGCAGTTCTTC. Encoded protein: CASSEGQGYNEQFF.

The V gene is TRBV4-1, the J gene TRBJ2-7, with TRBD1 matching over 9 bases. This CDR3 is 13 amino acids long. In germline, CDR1 is MGHRA, CDR2 YSYEKL. V was clipped by 2 bases and J by 10 bases; unmatched bases: 6. CDR3 bases: TGCGCCAGCAGCCAACGACAGGGGGACTTACAGTACTTC. Its protein product is CASSQRQGDLQYF.

The chain uses TRBV19 and TRBJ2-3; TRBD1 matches at 8 bases. The V gene's germline CDR1 is LNHDA and CDR2 SQIVND (reference sequence). V trimming: 5 bases; J trimming: 3 bases; junction bases outside the gene matches: 4. This CDR3 contains 14 residues. The CDR3 is CASSQGAKTDTQYF. In DNA, the CDR3 is TGTGCCAGTAGTCAGGGGGCTAAGACAGATACGCAGTATTTT.

V is TRBV21-1 and J is TRBJ1-1; whether TRBD1, the table's D call, matches the DNA was not checked. TRBV21-1 is a pseudogene segment. The CDR3 totals 17 residues. DNA of the CDR3: TGTGCCAGCAGCAAAGCTTCTGAAGGACAGATGAACACTGAAGCTTTCTTT. Its protein product is CASSKASEGQMNTEAFF.

V usage is TRBV9 and J usage is TRBJ1-1, with 7 nucleotides matching TRBD1. Germline lookup yields CDR1 SGDLS and CDR2 YYNGEE. This CDR3 spans 14 amino acids. V shed 3 bases and J 2 bases; nucleotides not matched to a gene: 4. CDR3 nucleotide sequence: TGTGCCAGCAGCGCACAGGGGATTAACACTGAAGCTTTCTTT. Amino acids: CASSAQGINTEAFF.

This clone came up once. The chain joins TRBV2 to TRBJ1-2; possible D gene TRBD1, 6 bases. The ends were cut back, 2 bases at V and 5 bases at J, with 9 bases in the middle. Germline loops: CDR1 SNHLY, CDR2 FYNNEI. This CDR3 is built from 13 residues. CDR3 bases: TGTGCCAGCAGTGAAACAGGGACGTATGGCTACACCTTC. Translating it yields CASSETGTYGYTF.

The chain carries TRBV11-3 and TRBJ2-2; TRBD1 agrees at 7 bases. The CDR3 totals 16 residues. CDR1 is SGHNT and CDR2 is YENEEA in the germline V gene. V lost 5 bases to trimming and J lost 0 bases; unmatched junction nucleotides: 6. The CDR3 reads CASSRGTAANTGELFF. As DNA, the CDR3 is TGTGCCAGCAGCCGAGGGACAGCGGCGAACACCGGGGAGCTGTTTTTT.

This clone was recorded a few times. The J gene is TRBJ2-5, the V gene TRBV5-1; 12 positions match TRBD2. V lost 4 bases to trimming and J lost 4 bases; unmatched junction nucleotides: 8. The CDR3 loop spans 16 amino acids. Germline lookup yields CDR1 SGHRS and CDR2 YFSETQ. The CDR3 coding sequence is TGCGCCAGCAGCATGACTAGCGGGGGCCGGGGAGAGACCCAGTACTTC. This translates into CASSMTSGGRGETQYF.

V is TRBV2 and J is TRBJ1-1; D gene uncertain. This CDR3 is built from 14 residues. The V end lost 8 bases, the J end lost 0 bases, and 13 bases lay between the germline ends. CDR1 SNHLY and CDR2 FYNNEI come from the germline V gene. CDR3 in amino acids: CASGQRRVNTEAFF. The CDR3 DNA is TGTGCCAGCGGGCAACGAAGAGTGAACACTGAAGCTTTCTTT.

The chain is built from TRBV19 and TRBJ2-3, with 10 bases that match TRBD2. Germline CDR1 and CDR2: LNHDA and SQIVND (reference sequence). This CDR3 comprises 15 residues. The ends lost 7 bases at V and 2 bases at J; junction bases unmatched: 6. CDR3 DNA sequence: TGTGCCAGTAAAACTAGCGGGGAATACACAGATACGCAGTATTTT. Its translation is CASKTSGEYTDTQYF.

This clone appeared many times. This sequence joins TRBV4-1 and TRBJ1-4; no definite D call. Trimming took 4 bases from V and 6 from J, leaving 27 bases between them. The CDR3 has 19 residues. CDR1 MGHRA and CDR2 YSYEKL come from the germline V gene. CDR3 amino acids: CASSLDPVSEASWDEKLFF. DNA of the CDR3: TGCGCCAGCAGCCTAGATCCGGTTTCAGAGGCCAGCTGGGATGAAAAACTGTTTTTT.

This clone has just one count. V usage is TRBV11-1 and J usage is TRBJ2-2; 7 bases are shared with TRBD1. The J segment lost 4 bases and the V segment lost 6 bases, leaving 11 bases of the junction unmatched. Germline CDR1 is SGHAT and CDR2 is FQDESV (reference sequence). CDR3 length equals 16 residues. CDR3 loop: CASSPTGVGFTGELFF. CDR3 DNA sequence: TGTGCCAGCAGTCCTACAGGGGTCGGTTTCACCGGGGAGCTGTTTTTT.

V is TRBV19 and J is TRBJ2-2, with 10 bases fitting TRBD1. Germline V gene data show CDR1 as LNHDA and CDR2 as SQIVND (reference sequence). J lost 5 bases, V lost 6 bases, and 0 bases had no gene match. The CDR3 totals 13 residues. This chain's CDR3 is CASRDRGTGELFF. The CDR3 DNA reads TGTGCCAGTAGGGACAGGGGGACCGGGGAGCTGTTTTTT.

V gene TRBV11-3 combines with J gene TRBJ1-1; D is unresolved. Germline V gene data show CDR1 as SGHNT and CDR2 as YENEEA. V lost 2 bases and J lost 4, with 11 bases in between. The CDR3 runs to 14 residues. In nucleotides, the CDR3 is TGTGCCAGCAGCTTAATTGGAGGGAGCACTGAAGCTTTCTTT. Its translation is CASSLIGGSTEAFF. Complete variable domain (other parts from reference TRBV11-3 and TRBJ1-1): EAGVVQSPRYKIIEKKQPVAFWCNPISGHNTLYWYLQNLGQGPELLIRYENEEAVDDSQLPKDRFSAERLKGVDSTLKIQPAELGDSAVYLCASSLIGGSTEAFFGQGTRLTVV.

V and J are TRBV7-3 and TRBJ2-3, with a weak D call TRBD2 (7 bases). The germline gives CDR1 SGHTA, CDR2 FQGTGA. The length of the CDR3 is 16 residues. Trimming removed 2 bases at V and 0 bases at J, with 12 bases between. This CDR3 reads CASSLYGGPSTDTQYF. CDR3 coding DNA: TGTGCCAGCAGCTTATACGGGGGGCCTAGCACAGATACGCAGTATTTT.

This clone was seen a few times. The CDR3 DNA follows: TGTGCCAGTAGTACCGCTTCCGGGACAGGGGATGTCTATGGCTACACCTTC. This gives the protein CASSTASGTGDVYGYTF. This rearrangement joins TRBV19 to TRBJ1-2; the match to TRBD1 covers 10 bases. The CDR3 is made up of 17 amino acids. Germline V gives CDR1 LNHDA, CDR2 SQIVND (reference sequence). With V trimmed by 4 bases and J by 4 bases, 12 bases remained unmatched.

This rearrangement joins TRBV7-9 to TRBJ2-5; D not resolved. Germline assignment: CDR1 SEHNR and CDR2 FQNEAQ (reference sequence). CDR3 length: 14 amino acids. The V end was cut by 1 base, the J end by 2 bases, with 8 bases between. The CDR3 region is CASSLDNQQETQYF. CDR3 in DNA: TGTGCCAGCAGCTTAGATAATCAGCAAGAGACCCAGTACTTC.

The chain employs TRBV6-5 and TRBJ2-3; D perhaps matches TRBD2 (6 bases). CDR1 is MNHEY, CDR2 SVGAGI, per germline. The CDR3 is made up of 13 amino acids. The V end lost 6 bases, the J end lost 2 bases, and 9 bases lay between the germline ends. The CDR3 nucleotides read TGTGCCAGCAGGGGGGGTCCCACAGATACGCAGTATTTT. This codes for CASRGGPTDTQYF.

J is TRBJ2-1 and V is TRBV9, with 15 positions matching TRBD2. The germline CDR1 and CDR2 sequences are SGDLS and YYNGEE. This CDR3 comprises 18 residues. V lost 2 bases to trimming and J lost 7 bases; unmatched junction nucleotides: 10. CDR3 region: CASSVGLAGGKRANEQFF. The CDR3 bases are TGTGCCAGCAGCGTTGGACTAGCGGGAGGGAAGAGGGCGAATGAGCAGTTCTTC.

This chain links TRBV4-2 with TRBJ2-3; 11 positions match TRBD2. From germline, CDR1 is LGHNA and CDR2 YNFKEQ. J was trimmed by 0 bases and V by 4 bases; bases with no gene match: 12. The CDR3 consists of 19 residues. CDR3 in amino acids: CASSPAGGASGGSTDTQYF. The CDR3 DNA follows: TGTGCCAGCAGCCCCGCGGGTGGGGCTAGCGGGGGGAGCACAGATACGCAGTATTTT.

V is TRBV5-8 and J is TRBJ2-3; 7 bases agree with TRBD2. J gave up 1 base and V 4 bases, and 6 bases lay outside the gene matches. This CDR3 spans 15 amino acids. From germline, CDR1 is SGHTS and CDR2 YDEGEE. The CDR3 loop is CASSLLAEGTDTQYF. As DNA, the CDR3 is TGTGCCAGCAGCCTGCTAGCGGAGGGCACAGATACGCAGTATTTT.

The chain is built from TRBV27 and TRBJ2-3, with D unresolved. This CDR3 comprises 14 residues. Germline loops: CDR1 MNHEY, CDR2 SMNVEV (reference sequence). V lost 5 bases to trimming and J lost 6 bases, with 15 bases between them. The CDR3 here is CASSPDWSSDTQYF. The CDR3 nucleotides read TGTGCCAGCAGTCCCGACTGGTCTTCGGATACGCAGTATTTT.

The gene calls are TRBV2 and TRBJ2-4; 9 positions match TRBD1. Losses at the gene ends were 8 bases for V and 8 bases for J; bases not matched to a gene: 13. This CDR3 comprises 15 residues. Germline V gives CDR1 SNHLY, CDR2 FYNNEI. CDR3 nucleotide sequence: TGTGCCAGCGGCTTCCCGGGACAGGGTTTCTACATTCAGTACTTC. Amino acid sequence: CASGFPGQGFYIQYF.

This clone was seen only once. The V and J genes are TRBV6-2 or TRBV6-3 and TRBJ2-1; the D gene is possibly TRBD2 (5 bases). This CDR3 region has 17 residues. CDR1 and CDR2 from the germline V gene are MNHEY and SVGEGT. V gave up 2 bases and J gave up 4 bases, with 18 bases separating them. This CDR3 reads CASSYHQRGRIYNEQFF. The CDR3 coding sequence is TGTGCCAGCAGTTACCACCAAAGAGGGCGGATTTACAATGAGCAGTTCTTC.

This clone was counted a single time. This chain joins TRBV19 and TRBJ2-1; the match to TRBD2 covers 13 bases. Germline assignment: CDR1 LNHDA and CDR2 SQIVND (reference sequence). The junction had 2 bases not matched to a gene; V was cut back by 5 bases and J by 4 bases. This CDR3 region has 15 residues. The CDR3 is CASSLTSGGYNEQFF. For the CDR3, the DNA is TGTGCCAGTAGTTTGACTAGCGGGGGGTACAATGAGCAGTTCTTC.

This clone was detected once. The rearrangement links TRBV24-1 to TRBJ2-1; TRBD2 matches 12 bases. The CDR3 extends over 14 amino acids. Trimming took 8 bases from V and 5 from J; bases not matched to a gene: 3. Germline CDR1 is KGHDR and CDR2 is SFDVKD. CDR3 nucleotide sequence: TGTGCCACCATGACTAGCGGGAGAGACAATGAGCAGTTCTTC. Residues: CATMTSGRDNEQFF.